Each of the 13 T cell receptor beta chains below was sequenced from the same sample in a study of blood T cells in healthy people across ages. Then a second PCR, running roughly 7 to 12 cycles, was carried out with a sample-barcoded 5' primer and a J-beta primer mix. TCRdb itself ran the 5' RACE reads through MiXCR, one entry per CDR3 protein. The top ten clones hold around a quarter of a sample with about 900,000 distinct CDR3 sequences, approximately 67% of them seen once. Sequencing was carried out using blood. The receptors were sampled from a man in his thirties or forties in good health.

The rearrangement links TRBV20-1 to TRBJ2-7; maybe TRBD2 (5 bases). The germline CDR1 and CDR2 sequences are DFQATT and SNEGSKA (reference sequence). The CDR3 has 13 amino acids. V was shortened by 4 bases and J by 1 base, with 11 bases between the two germline ends. The CDR3 DNA reads as TGCAGTGCTAAAAATAGCGAATCCTACGAGCAGTACTTC. Translated: CSAKNSESYEQYF.

The chain carries TRBV29-1 and TRBJ1-2; D is unclear. This CDR3 region has 13 residues. Germline lookup yields CDR1 SQVTM and CDR2 ANQGSEA. V was cut by 1 base and J by 0 bases, with 6 bases left in between. The CDR3 loop reads CSVEGSANYGYTF. The CDR3 nucleotides are TGCAGCGTTGAAGGCTCGGCTAACTATGGCTACACCTTC.

The J gene is TRBJ2-1, the V gene TRBV29-1; D is uncertain. V was shortened by 4 bases and J by 1 base, with 11 bases between the two germline ends. This CDR3 comprises 14 residues. Germline-derived CDR1 and CDR2 are SQVTM and ANQGSEA. As DNA, the CDR3 is TGCAGCGTTGCAGTACAGTCGTCCTACAATGAGCAGTTCTTC. It translates to CSVAVQSSYNEQFF.

The chain uses TRBV7-3 and TRBJ2-1; 16 bases fit TRBD2. Germline V gives CDR1 SGHTA, CDR2 FQGTGA. V shed 5 bases and J 13 bases; nucleotides not matched to a gene: 5. This CDR3 is 14 amino acids long. The CDR3 bases are TGTGCCAGCAGCCCGGGACTAGCGGGGGGGCCCCAGTTCTTC. Translated, it gives CASSPGLAGGPQFF.

Ten or more counts support this clonotype. This rearrangement joins TRBV3-1 to TRBJ2-1; D is possibly TRBD2 (5 bases). Germline CDR1 reads LGHDT; CDR2 reads YNNKEL (reference sequence). V lost 4 bases, J lost 10 bases, and 14 bases lay in between. The CDR3 runs 13 residues. The CDR3 DNA is TGTGCCAGCAGCCCGACTACCTCGGAGGAGCAGTTCTTC. Translated: CASSPTTSEEQFF.

This clonotype was counted once. Germline is not matched at one junction end, which may reflect a read error. The chain links TRBV4-2 to TRBJ2-1; D perhaps matches TRBD1 (5 bases). The CDR3 contains 16 residues. From germline, CDR1 is LGHNA and CDR2 YNFKEQ. The CDR3 region is CASSQGDPSSYNEQFF. The CDR3 region has the DNA TGTGCCAGTAGCCAAGGGGATCCGAGCTCCTACAATGAGCAGTTCTTC.

The chain couples TRBV6-5 to TRBJ2-7; unclear D gene. Trimming removed 2 bases at V and 1 base at J, with 15 bases between. The length of the CDR3 is 16 residues. Germline V CDR1 and CDR2: MNHEY, SVGAGI. CDR3 sequence reads: CASSYGRQASSYEQYF. The DNA of the CDR3 is TGTGCCAGCAGTTACGGGCGGCAGGCTTCTTCCTACGAGCAGTACTTC.

The chain employs TRBV27 and TRBJ1-2; 10 positions agree with TRBD1. The CDR3 extends over 16 amino acids. The trim removed 3 bases at V and 8 bases at J, leaving 12 bases unmatched. Germline V gene sequence: CDR1 MNHEY, CDR2 SMNVEV (reference sequence). CDR3: CASSLDPSGQGIGYTF. The CDR3 DNA reads as TGTGCCAGCAGTTTGGACCCTTCGGGACAGGGGATCGGCTACACCTTC.

V and J are TRBV19 and TRBJ1-1, with D maybe TRBD1 (6 bases). Germline V gene lookup returns CDR1 LNHDA and CDR2 SQIVND (reference sequence). Between the trimmed V and J ends, which lost 7 bases and 3 bases, there was a span of 24 bases. CDR3 length equals 17 residues. The CDR3 nucleotides are TGTGCCAGTACCATCCTGGAGCCACAGGGTACGCACACTGAAGCTTTCTTT. Protein: CASTILEPQGTHTEAFF. Using reference TRBV19 and TRBJ1-1 for the parts outside the CDR3, the full variable domain is DGGITQSPKYLFRKEGQNVTLSCEQNLNHDAMYWYRQDPGQGLRLIYYSQIVNDFQKGDIAEGYSVSREKKESFPLTVTSAQKNPTAFYLCASTILEPQGTHTEAFFGQGTRLTVV.

This clonotype has a handful of counts. The rearrangement joins TRBV7-8 to TRBJ2-3; D is ambiguous. Trimming pared 0 bases from V and 6 bases from J, leaving 7 bases between. CDR3 length: 13 amino acids. Germline V gene data show CDR1 as SGHVS and CDR2 as FQNEAQ. CDR3 amino acids: CASSLALGDTQYF. The CDR3 DNA reads TGTGCCAGCAGCTTAGCGTTAGGGGATACGCAGTATTTT. Based on the CDR3 plus reference TRBV7-8 and TRBJ2-3, the full variable domain is GAGVSQSPRYKVAKRGQDVALRCDPISGHVSLFWYQQALGQGPEFLTYFQNEAQLDKSGLPSDRFFAERPEGSVSTLKIQRTQQEDSAVYLCASSLALGDTQYFGPGTRLTVL.

This clonotype was seen a handful of times. The chain is built from TRBV7-8 and TRBJ2-1; weak D call: TRBD1 (5 bases). This CDR3 contains 18 residues. Trimming removed 4 bases from V and 8 bases from J, with 27 bases in between. The V gene's germline CDR1 is SGHVS and CDR2 FQNEAQ. The CDR3 reads CASSSNRPPRTRSHEQFF. The CDR3 region has the DNA TGTGCCAGCAGCTCTAACAGGCCGCCCCGGACAAGGTCACATGAGCAGTTCTTC.

The CDR3 sequence is CATSRPGTSGETQYF. In nucleotides, the CDR3 is TGTGCCACCAGCAGACCAGGGACTAGCGGAGAGACCCAGTACTTC. The rearrangement uses TRBV15 and TRBJ2-5; 11 bases are a match to TRBD2. CDR1 and CDR2 (germline): LNHNV, YYDKDF (reference sequence). The CDR3 is 15 amino acids. V shed 2 bases and J 4 bases; nucleotides not matched to a gene: 3. Full variable domain (outside the CDR3, taken from reference TRBV15 and TRBJ2-5): DAMVIQNPRYQVTQFGKPVTLSCSQTLNHNVMYWYQQKSSQAPKLLFHYYDKDFNNEADTPDNFQSRRPNTSFCFLDIRSPGLGDTAMYLCATSRPGTSGETQYFGPGTRLLVL.

There are a few counts of this clonotype. V and J are TRBV12-3 or TRBV12-4 and TRBJ1-2; weak D call: TRBD1 (5 bases). The CDR3 has 15 residues. Trimming pared 5 bases from V and 8 bases from J, leaving 21 bases between. CDR3 DNA sequence: TGTGCCAGCAGTCGGGGCGAGTGGCCGAGGGAGGGCTACACCTTC. It specifies CASSRGEWPREGYTF.